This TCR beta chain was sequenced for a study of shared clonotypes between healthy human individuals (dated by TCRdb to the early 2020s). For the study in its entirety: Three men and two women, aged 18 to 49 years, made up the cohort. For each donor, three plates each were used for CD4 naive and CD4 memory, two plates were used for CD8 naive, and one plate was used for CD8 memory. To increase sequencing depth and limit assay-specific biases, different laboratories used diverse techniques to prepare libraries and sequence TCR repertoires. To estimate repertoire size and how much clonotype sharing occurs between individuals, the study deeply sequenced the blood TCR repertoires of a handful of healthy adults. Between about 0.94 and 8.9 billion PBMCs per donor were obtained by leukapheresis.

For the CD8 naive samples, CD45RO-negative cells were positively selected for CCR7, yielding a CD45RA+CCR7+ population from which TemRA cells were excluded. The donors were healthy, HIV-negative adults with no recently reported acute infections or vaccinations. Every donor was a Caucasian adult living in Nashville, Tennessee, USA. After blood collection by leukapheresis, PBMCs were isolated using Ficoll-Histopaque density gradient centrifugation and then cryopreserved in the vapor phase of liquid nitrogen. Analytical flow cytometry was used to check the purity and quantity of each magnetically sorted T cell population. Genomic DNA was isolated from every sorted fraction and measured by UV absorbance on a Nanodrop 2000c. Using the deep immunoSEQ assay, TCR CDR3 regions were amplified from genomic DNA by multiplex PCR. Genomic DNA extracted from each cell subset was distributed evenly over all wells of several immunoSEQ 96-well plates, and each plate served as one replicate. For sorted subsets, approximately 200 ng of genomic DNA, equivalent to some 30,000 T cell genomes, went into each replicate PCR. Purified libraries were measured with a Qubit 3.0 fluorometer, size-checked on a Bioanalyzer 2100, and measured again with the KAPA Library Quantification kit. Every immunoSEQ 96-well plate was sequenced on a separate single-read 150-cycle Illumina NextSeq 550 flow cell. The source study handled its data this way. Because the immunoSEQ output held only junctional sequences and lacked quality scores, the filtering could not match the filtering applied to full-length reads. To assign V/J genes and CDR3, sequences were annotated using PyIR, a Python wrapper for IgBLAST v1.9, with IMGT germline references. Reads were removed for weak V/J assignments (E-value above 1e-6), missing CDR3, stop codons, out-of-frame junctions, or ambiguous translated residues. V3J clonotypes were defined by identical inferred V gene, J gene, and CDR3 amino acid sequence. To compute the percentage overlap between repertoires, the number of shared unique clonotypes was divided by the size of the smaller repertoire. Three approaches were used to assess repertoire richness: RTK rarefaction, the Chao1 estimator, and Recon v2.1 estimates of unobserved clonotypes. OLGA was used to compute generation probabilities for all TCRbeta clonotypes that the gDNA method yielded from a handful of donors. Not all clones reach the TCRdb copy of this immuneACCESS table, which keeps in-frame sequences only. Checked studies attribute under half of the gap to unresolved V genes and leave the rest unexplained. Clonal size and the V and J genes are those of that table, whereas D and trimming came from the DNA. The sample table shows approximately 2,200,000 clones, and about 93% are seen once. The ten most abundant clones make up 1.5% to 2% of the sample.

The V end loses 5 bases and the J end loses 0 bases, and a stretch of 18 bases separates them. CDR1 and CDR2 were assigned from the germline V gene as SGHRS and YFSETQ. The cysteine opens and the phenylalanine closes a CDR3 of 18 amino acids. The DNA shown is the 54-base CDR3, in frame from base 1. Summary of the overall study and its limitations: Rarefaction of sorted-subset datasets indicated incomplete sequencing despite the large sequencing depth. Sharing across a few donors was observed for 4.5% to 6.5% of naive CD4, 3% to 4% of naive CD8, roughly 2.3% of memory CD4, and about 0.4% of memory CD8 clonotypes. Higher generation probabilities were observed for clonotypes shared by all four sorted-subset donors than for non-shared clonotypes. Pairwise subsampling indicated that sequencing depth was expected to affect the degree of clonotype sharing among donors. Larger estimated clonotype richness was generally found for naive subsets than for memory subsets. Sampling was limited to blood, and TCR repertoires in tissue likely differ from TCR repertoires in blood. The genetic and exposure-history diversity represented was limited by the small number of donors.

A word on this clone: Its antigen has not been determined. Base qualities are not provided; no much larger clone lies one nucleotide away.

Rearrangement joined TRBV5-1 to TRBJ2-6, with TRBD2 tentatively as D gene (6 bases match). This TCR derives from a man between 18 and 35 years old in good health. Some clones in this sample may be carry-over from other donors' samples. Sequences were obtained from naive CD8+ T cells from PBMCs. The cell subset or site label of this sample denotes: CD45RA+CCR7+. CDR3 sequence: CASRKGLLPSSGANVLTF. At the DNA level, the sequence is TGCGCCAGCAGGAAGGGACTTCTCCCAAGCTCTGGGGCCAACGTCCTGACTTTC.